This TCR beta chain stems from a study of CD8+ T cells in alopecia areata. On the study more broadly: Administration of oral tofacitinib to treated patients was at 5 to 10 mg twice daily. Study-wide findings and caveats: Scalp clonality decreased significantly with tofacitinib, and so did expanded CD8+ clones among the top 100. Resident alphabeta T-cell populations of normal skin are likewise subject to sequencing in scalp samples.

Treatment described: oral pan-JAK inhibitor, 5-10 mg twice daily. Peripheral blood samples and lesional scalp punch biopsies were obtained from alopecia areata patients. On this clone itself: Its matching antigen is unknown.

Reverse transcription of extracted RNA yielded cDNA, which provided the sequencing template. Sequencing used immunoSEQ multiplex PCR; TCRdb keeps in-frame clones, though not all of them. Here the sample spans 200,000 to 250,000 clones, under 75% being singletons. The V gene lost 1 base and the J gene lost 8 bases, with 10 bases spanning the gap. The CDR3 loop spans 13 amino acids. Germline lookup yields CDR1 SGHRS and CDR2 YFSETQ. This TCR was recovered from a human donor with alopecia areata. The chain links TRBV5-1 to TRBJ2-1; D may be TRBD2 (5 bases). The specimen was CD4+ T cells sorted from blood, collected at week 4, from a patient treated with tofacitinib. The CDR3 spells CASSLYAGDEQFF. Here the CDR3 DNA reads TGCGCCAGCAGCTTGTACGCGGGCGATGAGCAGTTCTTC.